This T cell receptor beta chain is drawn from a study of control samples from healthy donors and cancer patients. Repertoires were generated with immunoSEQ multiplex PCR, while TCRdb's copy carries only in-frame clones and drops some. The sample gives about 120,000 clones, about 87% of which show up once; around 3.5% is in the top ten. Trimming took 4 bases from V and 7 from J; bases not matched to a gene: 9. Per germline, CDR1 SGHRS and CDR2 YFSETQ. CDR3 length equals 15 residues. This TCR was sampled from a man aged 40-49 years in good health. Source material: blood. The chain recombines TRBV5-1 with TRBJ1-4, with 8 bases identical to TRBD1. DNA of the CDR3: TGCGCCAGCAGCGGGGGTGCAGGGGGCGCTGAAAAACTGTTTTTT. Translating it yields CASSGGAGGAEKLFF.